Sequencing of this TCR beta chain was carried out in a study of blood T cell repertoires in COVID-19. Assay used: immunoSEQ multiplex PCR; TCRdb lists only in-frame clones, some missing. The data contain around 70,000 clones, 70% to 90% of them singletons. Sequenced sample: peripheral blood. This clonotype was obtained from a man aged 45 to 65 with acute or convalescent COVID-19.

The CDR3 loop reads CASSLLGGRTDTQYF. CDR3 in DNA: TGTGCCAGCAGCCTCTTGGGGGGGCGCACAGATACGCAGTATTTT. The chain employs TRBV7-9 and TRBJ2-3; D may be TRBD2 (7 bases). The CDR3 covers 15 residues. Germline V CDR1 and CDR2: SEHNR, FQNEAQ (reference sequence). V lost 5 bases and J lost 1, with 13 bases in between.